One and the same sample provided the 30 T cell receptor beta chains below, sequenced in a study of T cell repertoires in cytomegalovirus infection. TCRdb reprocessed the reads with MiXCR, giving one entry per CDR3 protein. The table records about 52,000 distinct CDR3 sequences, about 19% of them present only once. These receptors have no known antigen. The sample in question was CD8+ T cells from cultured PBMCs, obtained from culture after CMV antigen stimulation. These receptors were collected from a human donor in good health (CMV status not recorded). Some clones in this sample may be carry-over from other donors' samples.

In DNA form, the CDR3 reads TGTGCCAGTAGTATGATTCGGCTAGCGGGGGGCGTCTACGAGCAGTACTTC. Protein product: CASSMIRLAGGVYEQYF. The chain combines TRBV19 with TRBJ2-7; TRBD2 matches at 11 bases. Germline V CDR1 and CDR2: LNHDA, SQIVND (reference sequence). The CDR3 is made up of 17 amino acids. J was trimmed by 3 bases and V by 3 bases; bases with no gene match: 10.

The genes are TRBV5-6 and TRBJ2-7, with D unclear. CDR1 and CDR2 (germline): SGHDT, YYEEEE. Trimming shortened V by 3 bases and J by 0 bases, and 10 bases separated the two germline ends. The CDR3 covers 14 residues. The CDR3 DNA reads TGTGCCAGCAGCTGGACGACAAACTCCTACGAGCAGTACTTC. This sequence encodes CASSWTTNSYEQYF.

This clonotype was seen at least ten times. This chain uses TRBV7-2 with TRBJ2-7, with no clear D. Per germline, CDR1 SGHTA and CDR2 FQGNSA. V lost 3 bases to trimming and J lost 2 bases, with 5 bases between them. The CDR3 runs to 12 residues. The CDR3 protein is CASSFGPYEQYF. CDR3 DNA: TGTGCCAGCAGCTTTGGGCCCTACGAGCAGTACTTC. The variable domain in full, with the rest retrieved from reference TRBV7-2 and TRBJ2-7, is GAGVSQSPSNKVTEKGKDVELRCDPISGHTALYWYRQSLGQGLEFLIYFQGNSAPDKSGLPSDRFSAERTGGSVSTLTIQRTQQEDSAVYLCASSFGPYEQYFGPGTRLTVT.

The J gene is TRBJ1-4, the V gene TRBV5-4; D is unclear. Germline V gives CDR1 SGHNT, CDR2 YYREEE (reference sequence). CDR3 size: 13 residues. V was cut by 0 bases and J by 7 bases, with 7 bases left in between. The DNA for the CDR3 is TGTGCCAGCAGCTTGGGGGCTAGTGAAAAACTGTTTTTT. Translated, it gives CASSLGASEKLFF. The full variable domain, completed using reference TRBV5-4 and TRBJ1-4, is ETGVTQSPTHLIKTRGQQVTLRCSSQSGHNTVSWYQQALGQGPQFIFQYYREEENGRGNFPPRFSGLQFPNYSSELNVNALELDDSALYLCASSLGASEKLFFGSGTQLSVL.

The V call is TRBV29-1, the J call TRBJ1-2, with no clear D. The CDR3 spans 11 residues. Germline V gene lookup returns CDR1 SQVTM and CDR2 ANQGSEA. The ends were cut back, 7 bases at V and 4 bases at J, with 10 bases in the middle. DNA for the CDR3: TGCAGCGCTACACTTTCCTATGGCTACACCTTC. Encoded protein: CSATLSYGYTF. The full variable domain, its missing parts supplied by reference TRBV29-1 and TRBJ1-2, is SAVISQKPSRDICQRGTSLTIQCQVDSQVTMMFWYRQQPGQSLTLIATANQGSEATYESGFVIDKFPISRPNLTFSTLTVSNMSPEDSSIYLCSATLSYGYTFGSGTRLTVV.

V and J are TRBV7-9 and TRBJ2-4, with 10 bases matching TRBD2. The junction had 22 bases not matched to a gene; V was cut back by 2 bases and J by 9 bases. The CDR3 has 20 residues. Per germline, CDR1 SEHNR and CDR2 FQNEAQ (reference sequence). The CDR3 region is CASSLKSASGGVKDFGIQYF. The CDR3 nucleotides are TGTGCCAGCAGCTTAAAGTCTGCGAGCGGGGGGGTCAAGGATTTCGGCATTCAGTACTTC.

J is TRBJ1-6 and V is TRBV6-2 or TRBV6-3, with D uncertain. V was clipped by 3 bases and J by 9 bases, with 9 bases between them. The germline CDR1 and CDR2 sequences are MNHEY and SVGEGT. The CDR3 length is 13 residues. The CDR3 nucleotides are TGTGCCAGCAGTTATGGCCGAGGTTCACCCCTCCACTTT. Translated, it gives CASSYGRGSPLHF.

V usage is TRBV7-9 and J usage is TRBJ1-1, with unresolved D. With 3 bases removed from V and 1 base from J, the gap between germline ends came to 15 bases. The CDR3 consists of 16 residues. In germline, CDR1 is SEHNR, CDR2 FQNEAQ (reference sequence). The CDR3 loop reads CASSFSRADENTEAFF. The CDR3, as DNA: TGTGCCAGCAGCTTTTCCCGGGCAGATGAGAACACTGAAGCTTTCTTT.

The V call is TRBV15, the J call TRBJ2-3; D is perhaps TRBD2 (5 bases). The CDR3 sequence is 17 residues long. V shed 0 bases and J shed 2 bases, with 15 bases lying between them. Germline CDR1 and CDR2: LNHNV and YYDKDF (reference sequence). Written as DNA, the CDR3 is TGTGCCACCAGCAGAGATAGTGGAGGCACCACCACAGATACGCAGTATTTT. This encodes CATSRDSGGTTTDTQYF.

The V and J genes are TRBV6-2 or TRBV6-3 and TRBJ1-5; D may be TRBD1 (5 bases). The CDR3 runs 15 residues. Germline V gives CDR1 MNHEY, CDR2 SVGEGT. Trimming stripped 2 bases from V and 2 bases from J, with 10 bases between. The chain's CDR3 is CASSYVGVGNQPQHF. The DNA for the CDR3 is TGTGCCAGCAGTTACGTAGGGGTGGGCAATCAGCCCCAGCATTTT.

The sample holds a few counts of this clonotype. The chain carries TRBV7-2 and TRBJ2-5, with D perhaps TRBD2 (6 bases). Germline assignment: CDR1 SGHTA and CDR2 FQGNSA. The CDR3 has 15 residues. The V end was cut by 5 bases, the J end by 5 bases, with 18 bases between. The CDR3: CASSPGRGSKETQYF. CDR3 coding DNA: TGTGCCAGCAGCCCGGGTCGGGGGAGCAAGGAGACCCAGTACTTC.

This clonotype is classed as medium-sized (0.01 to 0.1%). V gene TRBV4-3 combines with J gene TRBJ2-6; 7 nucleotides line up with TRBD1. The germline V gene has CDR1 LGHNA and CDR2 YSLEER. The J segment lost 0 bases and the V segment lost 0 bases, leaving 17 bases of the junction unmatched. This CDR3 region has 22 residues. The CDR3 spells CASSQDLTSGDSLFSGANVLTF. The CDR3 region has the DNA TGCGCCAGCAGCCAAGATCTTACATCTGGGGACAGTTTATTCTCTGGGGCCAACGTCCTGACTTTC.

This clonotype was counted only a few times. The chain joins TRBV12-3 or TRBV12-4 to TRBJ2-5, with TRBD2 identical over 15 bases. The CDR3 runs to 16 residues. The V segment lost 6 bases and the J segment 2 bases; nucleotides outside the gene matches: 4. CDR3 DNA: TGTGCCAGCAGCCCGGGACTAGCGGGGGGACAAGAGACCCAGTACTTC. This encodes CASSPGLAGGQETQYF.

This rearrangement joins TRBV7-9 to TRBJ1-1; D remains unclear. Germline V gene lookup returns CDR1 SEHNR and CDR2 FQNEAQ (reference sequence). Trimming removed 4 bases from V and 1 base from J, with 1 base in between. The CDR3 totals 11 residues. The chain's CDR3 is CASSWNTEAFF. For the CDR3, the DNA is TGTGCCAGCAGCTGGAACACTGAAGCTTTCTTT.

The J gene is TRBJ1-5, the V gene TRBV12-3 or TRBV12-4; 10 nucleotides match TRBD1. This CDR3 region has 14 residues. Losses at the gene ends were 8 bases for V and 0 bases for J; bases not matched to a gene: 1. Here the CDR3 reads CASGTGVSNQPQHF. DNA of the CDR3: TGTGCCAGCGGGACAGGGGTTAGCAATCAGCCCCAGCATTTT.

As regards this clonotype: The junction differs from germline at one of its ends, possibly a read error. The chain uses TRBV7-2 and TRBJ2-7, with D possibly being TRBD2 (6 bases). This CDR3 has 15 amino acids. In germline, CDR1 is SGHTA, CDR2 FQGNSA. The CDR3 here is CVSSPPRRGMSEQYF. CDR3 coding DNA: TGTGTCAGCAGCCCACCGCGGAGGGGAATGAGCGAGCAGTACTTC.

This clonotype came up a few times. J is TRBJ2-5 and V is TRBV5-6; 9 bases agree with TRBD2. Trimming at V came to 1 base and at J to 2 bases, leaving 3 bases not matched to a gene. From germline, CDR1 is SGHDT and CDR2 YYEEEE. The CDR3 runs 15 residues. CDR3 residues: CASSLWGLAQETQYF. In nucleotides, the CDR3 is TGTGCCAGCAGCTTGTGGGGACTAGCACAAGAGACCCAGTACTTC.

The chain recombines TRBV7-6 with TRBJ2-3; a possible D gene is TRBD2 (5 bases). Between the trimmed V and J ends, which lost 5 bases and 2 bases, there was a span of 11 bases. The CDR3 is 14 amino acids. The germline V gene has CDR1 SGHVS and CDR2 FNYEAQ. For the CDR3, the DNA is TGTGCCAGCAGCCCCAGAGGGCTCACAGATACGCAGTATTTT. Translating gives CASSPRGLTDTQYF.

This clonotype has only a few counts. The chain links TRBV7-9 to TRBJ1-2; D gene ambiguous. V lost 1 base to trimming and J lost 2 bases, with 5 bases between them. Germline assignment: CDR1 SEHNR and CDR2 FQNEAQ (reference sequence). This CDR3 contains 13 residues. As DNA, the CDR3 is TGTGCCAGCAGCTTAGATGACAACTATGGCTACACCTTC. Its translation: CASSLDDNYGYTF.

V and J are TRBV12-3 or TRBV12-4 and TRBJ1-5; 12 bases are a match to TRBD1. J was trimmed by 2 bases and V by 5 bases; bases with no gene match: 4. The CDR3 has 16 amino acids. CDR3 coding DNA: TGTGCCAGCAGTCACCGGGACAGGGGGCGCAATCAGCCCCAGCATTTT. It codes for CASSHRDRGRNQPQHF.

This sequence joins TRBV7-6 and TRBJ2-7; 7 bases line up with TRBD2. The CDR3 is 14 residues long. CDR1 and CDR2 (germline): SGHVS, FNYEAQ. With 1 base clipped from V and 5 bases from J, the junction kept 5 bases outside the gene matches. Here the CDR3 reads CASSLGGGEDEQYF. CDR3 DNA: TGTGCCAGCAGCTTAGGGGGAGGGGAAGACGAGCAGTACTTC. Variable domain in full (rest from reference TRBV7-6 and TRBJ2-7): GAGVSQSPRYKVTKRGQDVALRCDPISGHVSLYWYRQALGQGPEFLTYFNYEAQQDKSGLPNDRFSAERPEGSISTLTIQRTEQRDSAMYRCASSLGGGEDEQYFGPGTRLTVT.

This sequence joins TRBV7-2 and TRBJ2-3; TRBD2 is a possible D gene (6 bases). The CDR3 runs 18 residues. Germline lookup yields CDR1 SGHTA and CDR2 FQGNSA. With 4 bases removed from V and 2 bases from J, the gap between germline ends came to 22 bases. The CDR3 bases are TGTGCCAGCAGCTACTTCCCTCTGCGGGGAAGGAACACAGATACGCAGTATTTT. This gives the protein CASSYFPLRGRNTDTQYF.

This clonotype was observed a few times. The chain carries TRBV7-2 and TRBJ2-7, with TRBD2 matching 7 bases. Germline V CDR1 and CDR2: SGHTA, FQGNSA. The junction had 11 bases not matched to a gene; V was cut back by 6 bases and J by 6 bases. This CDR3 has 14 amino acids. CDR3 DNA: TGTGCCAGCAGTCGCGAGGGTCCGGGGGGCGAGCAGTACTTC. Its translation: CASSREGPGGEQYF. Supplemented by reference TRBV7-2 and TRBJ2-7, the full variable domain reads GAGVSQSPSNKVTEKGKDVELRCDPISGHTALYWYRQSLGQGLEFLIYFQGNSAPDKSGLPSDRFSAERTGGSVSTLTIQRTQQEDSAVYLCASSREGPGGEQYFGPGTRLTVT.

This clonotype was seen only a few times. The chain links TRBV4-1 to TRBJ1-5; D tentatively fits TRBD1 or TRBD2 (6 bases each). The J call may be mistaken, given a closer DNA end match to TRBJ2-3. There are 13 residues in the CDR3. Germline loops: CDR1 MGHRA, CDR2 YSYEKL. DNA for the CDR3: TGCGCCAGCAGCCACGGGGGCAATCAGCCCCAGTATTTT. This codes for CASSHGGNQPQYF.

This clonotype was counted only a few times. The chain combines TRBV4-3 with TRBJ2-1; D remains unclear. Germline loops: CDR1 LGHNA, CDR2 YSLEER. The CDR3 has 16 residues. Trimming took 4 bases from V and 0 from J, leaving 13 bases between them. The CDR3 DNA is TGCGCCAGCAGCCCGAGGCTCGCGAGCTCCTACAATGAGCAGTTCTTC. Encoded protein: CASSPRLASSYNEQFF.

This chain uses TRBV6-2 or TRBV6-3 with TRBJ1-1; D unresolved. This CDR3 has 13 amino acids. V gave up 2 bases and J gave up 1 base, with 5 bases separating them. In germline, CDR1 is MNHEY, CDR2 SVGEGT. The CDR3 region has the DNA TGTGCCAGCAGTTACCAAGAGAACACTGAAGCTTTCTTT. Translation: CASSYQENTEAFF.

This clonotype turned up a few times. This chain joins TRBV7-9 and TRBJ2-3, with D unresolved. V was pared by 1 base and J by 0 bases, with 14 bases between. The CDR3 covers 17 residues. The germline gives CDR1 SEHNR, CDR2 FQNEAQ (reference sequence). This CDR3 reads CASSLGSMGWSTDTQYF. CDR3 DNA sequence: TGTGCCAGCAGCTTAGGCTCCATGGGTTGGAGCACAGATACGCAGTATTTT.

The chain employs TRBV12-5 and TRBJ2-1, with a weak D call TRBD1 (6 bases). The germline V gene has CDR1 LGHNT and CDR2 FRNRAP. Trimming cost V 1 base and J 8 bases, with 15 bases left between them. This CDR3 region has 15 residues. The CDR3 spells CASGLAAGVGDEQFF. CDR3 nucleotide sequence: TGTGCTAGTGGTTTGGCTGCAGGGGTTGGGGATGAGCAGTTCTTC.

This clonotype was recorded a few times. This chain joins TRBV7-2 and TRBJ2-1, with TRBD2 identical over 7 bases. V lost 5 bases, J lost 4 bases, and 8 bases stayed unmatched. The CDR3 loop spans 15 amino acids. From germline, CDR1 is SGHTA and CDR2 FQGNSA. CDR3 DNA sequence: TGTGCCAGCAGCGGACGGGGGGTTCAATACAATGAGCAGTTCTTC. Translated, it gives CASSGRGVQYNEQFF.

The rearrangement uses TRBV4-1 and TRBJ1-2; weak D call: TRBD1 (6 bases). V was trimmed by 3 bases and J by 4 bases, leaving 15 bases between them. Germline CDR1 MGHRA, CDR2 YSYEKL. This CDR3 has 15 residues. The CDR3 DNA follows: TGCGCCAGCAGCCAGGACACAGGGAACAGCTATGGCTACACCTTC. It encodes CASSQDTGNSYGYTF.